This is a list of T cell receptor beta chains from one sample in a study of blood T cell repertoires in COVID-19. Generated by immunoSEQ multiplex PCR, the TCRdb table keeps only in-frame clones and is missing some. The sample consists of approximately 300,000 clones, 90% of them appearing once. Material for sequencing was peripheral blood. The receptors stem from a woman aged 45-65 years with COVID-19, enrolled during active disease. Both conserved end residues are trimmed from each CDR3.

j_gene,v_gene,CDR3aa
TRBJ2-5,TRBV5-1,ASSTTSGGGETQY
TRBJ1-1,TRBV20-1,SATELTEAF
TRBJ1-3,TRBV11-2,ASSVGTVSGNTIY
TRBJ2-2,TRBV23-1,ASSQLSGRVTGELF
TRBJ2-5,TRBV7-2,ASSLAGVRETQY
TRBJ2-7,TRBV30,AWRQPGLRYEQY
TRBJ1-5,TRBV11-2,ASSTLGQGPRPQH
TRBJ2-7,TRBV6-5,ASRARTGGTNEQY
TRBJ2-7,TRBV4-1,ASSRTSGSEYEQY
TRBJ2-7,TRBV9,ASSVGTGATYEQY
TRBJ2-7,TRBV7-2,ASSTRTGGNEQY
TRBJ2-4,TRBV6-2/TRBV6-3,ASSPELLAGLAKNIQY
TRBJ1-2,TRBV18,ASFLNRESYGYT
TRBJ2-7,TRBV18,ASSPRTGTATYEQY
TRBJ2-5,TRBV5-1,ASSRLAGTQETQY
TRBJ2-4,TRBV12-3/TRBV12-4,ASSPGVRGVQY
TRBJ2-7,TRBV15,ATRDRFSYEQY
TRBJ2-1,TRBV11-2,ASSLGTGDEQF
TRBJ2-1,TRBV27,ASSFFSGYAYNEQF
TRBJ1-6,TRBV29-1,RDRLALH
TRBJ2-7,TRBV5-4,ASSRIGRDNYEQY
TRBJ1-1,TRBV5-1,ASRGQALNTEAF
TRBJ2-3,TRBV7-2,ASSPLAGLSTDTQY